The present T cell receptor (beta chain) was sequenced within a study of read filtering for tumor transcriptome and immune sequencing. Study information: R-ISS stage counts were about 8 for I, about 15 for II, 7 for III. DNase treatment preceded whole-transcriptome library preparation.

With V trimmed by 3 bases and J by 9 bases, 14 bases remained unmatched. The CDR3 totals 15 residues. Germline V gives CDR1 DFQATT, CDR2 SNEGSKA (reference sequence). This clonotype showed up many times. Antigen unknown. Study-level results: Compared with RNA-seq, IR-seq gave much higher clonotype depth and reliability.

This library used roughly 400 ng RNA and molecular barcoded adaptors spanning alpha/delta and beta/gamma chains. TCRdb re-derived calls from the reads in MiXCR, one entry per CDR3 protein. There are 100,000 to 150,000 distinct CDR3 sequences in the sample; under 15% occur only once, and 7.5% to 10% lies in the top ten. The receptor comes from a donor aged 40 or over with multiple myeloma. This rearrangement joins TRBV20-1 to TRBJ2-1; TRBD2 agrees at 7 bases. Source material: a population of CD138-negative cells sorted from bone marrow. CDR3 amino acids: CSARGLGGVIGEQFF. CDR3 bases: TGCAGTGCTAGGGGACTTGGGGGGGTAATCGGTGAGCAGTTCTTC.